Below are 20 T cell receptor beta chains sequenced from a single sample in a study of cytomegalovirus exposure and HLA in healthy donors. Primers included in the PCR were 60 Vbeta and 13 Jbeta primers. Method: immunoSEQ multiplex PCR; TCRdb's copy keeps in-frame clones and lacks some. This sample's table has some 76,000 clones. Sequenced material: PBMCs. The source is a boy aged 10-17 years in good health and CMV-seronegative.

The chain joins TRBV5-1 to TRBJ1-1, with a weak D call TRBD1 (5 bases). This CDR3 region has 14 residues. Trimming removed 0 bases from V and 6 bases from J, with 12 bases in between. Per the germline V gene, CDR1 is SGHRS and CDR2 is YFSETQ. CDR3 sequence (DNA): TGCGCCAGCAGCTTGGAAGTCACGGGGGCTGAAGCTTTCTTT. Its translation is CASSLEVTGAEAFF.

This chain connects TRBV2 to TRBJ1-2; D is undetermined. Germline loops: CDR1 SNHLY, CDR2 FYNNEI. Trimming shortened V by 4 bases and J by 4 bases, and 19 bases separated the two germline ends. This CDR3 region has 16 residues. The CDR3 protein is CASSAERPELSYGYTF. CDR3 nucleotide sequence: TGTGCCAGCAGTGCGGAGAGACCGGAGCTAAGCTATGGCTACACCTTC.

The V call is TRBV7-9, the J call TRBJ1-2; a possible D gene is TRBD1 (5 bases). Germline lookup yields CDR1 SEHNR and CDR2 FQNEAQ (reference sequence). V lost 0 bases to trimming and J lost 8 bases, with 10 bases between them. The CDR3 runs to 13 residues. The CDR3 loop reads CASSLARVEGYTF. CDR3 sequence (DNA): TGTGCCAGCAGCTTAGCCAGGGTGGAGGGCTACACCTTC.

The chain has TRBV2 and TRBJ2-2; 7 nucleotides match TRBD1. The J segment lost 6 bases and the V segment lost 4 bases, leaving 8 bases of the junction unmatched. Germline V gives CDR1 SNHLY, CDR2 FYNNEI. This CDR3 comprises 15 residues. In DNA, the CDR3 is TGTGCCAGCAGTGTGTCGACAGGGTCCCCCGGGGAGCTGTTTTTT. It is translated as CASSVSTGSPGELFF. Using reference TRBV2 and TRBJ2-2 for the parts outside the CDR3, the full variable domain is EPEVTQTPSHQVTQMGQEVILRCVPISNHLYFYWYRQILGQKVEFLVSFYNNEISEKSEIFDDQFSVERPDGSNFTLKIRSTKLEDSAMYFCASSVSTGSPGELFFGEGSRLTVL.

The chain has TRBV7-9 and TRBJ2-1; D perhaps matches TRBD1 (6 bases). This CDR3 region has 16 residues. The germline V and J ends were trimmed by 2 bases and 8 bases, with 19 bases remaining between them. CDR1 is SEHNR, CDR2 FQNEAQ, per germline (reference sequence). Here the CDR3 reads CASSLSRARGTDEQFF. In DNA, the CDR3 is TGTGCCAGCAGCTTAAGCCGAGCTAGGGGGACCGATGAGCAGTTCTTC.

CDR3: CAWSLAGTVALIWNSPLHF. CDR3 DNA: TGTGCCTGGAGTCTTGCTGGGACAGTTGCGTTAATTTGGAATTCACCCCTCCACTTT. The V call is TRBV30, the J call TRBJ1-6; 7 bases agree with TRBD1. Germline V lookup: CDR1 GTSNPN, CDR2 SVGIG (reference sequence). The CDR3 consists of 19 residues. Trimming took 2 bases from V and 7 from J; bases not matched to a gene: 20.

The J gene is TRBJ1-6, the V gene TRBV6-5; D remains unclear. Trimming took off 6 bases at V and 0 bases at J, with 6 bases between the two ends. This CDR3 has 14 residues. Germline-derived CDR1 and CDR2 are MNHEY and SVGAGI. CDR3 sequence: CASRLSSYNSPLHF. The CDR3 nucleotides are TGTGCCAGCAGACTGTCCTCCTATAATTCACCCCTCCACTTT.

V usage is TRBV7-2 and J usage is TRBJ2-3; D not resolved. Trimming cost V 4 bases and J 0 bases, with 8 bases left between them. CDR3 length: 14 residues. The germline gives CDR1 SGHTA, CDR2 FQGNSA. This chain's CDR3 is CASSSSVSTDTQYF. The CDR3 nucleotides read TGTGCCAGCAGCTCTTCCGTGAGCACAGATACGCAGTATTTT.

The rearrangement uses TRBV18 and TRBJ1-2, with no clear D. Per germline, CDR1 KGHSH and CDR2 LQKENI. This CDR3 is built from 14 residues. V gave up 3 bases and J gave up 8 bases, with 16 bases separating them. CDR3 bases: TGTGCCAGCTCACCCAACGGAGCGCGTTTAGGCTACACCTTC. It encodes CASSPNGARLGYTF.

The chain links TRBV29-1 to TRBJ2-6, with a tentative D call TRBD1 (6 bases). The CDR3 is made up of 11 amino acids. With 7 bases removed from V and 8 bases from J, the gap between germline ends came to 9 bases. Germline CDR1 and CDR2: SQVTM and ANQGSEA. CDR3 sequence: CSAGQSNVLTF. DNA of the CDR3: TGCAGCGCAGGACAGTCCAACGTCCTGACTTTC.

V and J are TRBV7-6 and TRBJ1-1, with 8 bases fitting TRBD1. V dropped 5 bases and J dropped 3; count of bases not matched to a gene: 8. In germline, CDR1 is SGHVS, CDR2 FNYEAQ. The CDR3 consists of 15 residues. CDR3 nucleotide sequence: TGTGCCAGCAGCGAAGGACAGGGTTTGGACACTGAAGCTTTCTTT. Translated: CASSEGQGLDTEAFF. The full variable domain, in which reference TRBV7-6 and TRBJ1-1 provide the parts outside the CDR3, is GAGVSQSPRYKVTKRGQDVALRCDPISGHVSLYWYRQALGQGPEFLTYFNYEAQQDKSGLPNDRFSAERPEGSISTLTIQRTEQRDSAMYRCASSEGQGLDTEAFFGQGTRLTVV.

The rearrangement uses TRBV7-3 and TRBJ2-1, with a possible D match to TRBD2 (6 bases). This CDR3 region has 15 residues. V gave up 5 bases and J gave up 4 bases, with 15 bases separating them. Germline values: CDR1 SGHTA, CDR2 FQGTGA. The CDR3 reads CASSLHGAGYNEQFF. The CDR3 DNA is TGTGCCAGCAGCCTCCACGGGGCGGGGTACAATGAGCAGTTCTTC.

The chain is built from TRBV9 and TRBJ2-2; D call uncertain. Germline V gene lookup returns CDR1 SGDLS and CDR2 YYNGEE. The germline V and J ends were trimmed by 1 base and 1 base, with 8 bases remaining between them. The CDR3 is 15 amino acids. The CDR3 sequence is CASSVSVLNTGELFF. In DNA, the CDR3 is TGTGCCAGCAGCGTATCAGTTCTGAACACCGGGGAGCTGTTTTTT.

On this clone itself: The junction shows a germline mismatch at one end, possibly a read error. The CDR3 region has the DNA TGTGCCGGGAGTGGCTCACGGGGATATAACTATGGCTACACCTTC. Amino acid sequence: CAGSGSRGYNYGYTF. This chain joins TRBV30 and TRBJ1-2; D remains unclear. This CDR3 contains 15 residues. Germline V CDR1 and CDR2: GTSNPN, SVGIG (reference sequence).

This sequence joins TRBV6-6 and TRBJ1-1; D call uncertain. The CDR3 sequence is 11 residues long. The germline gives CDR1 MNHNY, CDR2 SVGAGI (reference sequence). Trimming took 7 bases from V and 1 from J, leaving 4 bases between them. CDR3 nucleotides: TGTGCCAGCAACACGAACACTGAAGCTTTCTTT. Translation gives CASNTNTEAFF.

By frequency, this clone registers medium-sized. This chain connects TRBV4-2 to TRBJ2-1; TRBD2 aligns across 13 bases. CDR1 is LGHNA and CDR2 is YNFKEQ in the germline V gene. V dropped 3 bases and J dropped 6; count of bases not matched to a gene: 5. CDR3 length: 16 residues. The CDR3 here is CASSQGGTSGVNEQFF. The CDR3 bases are TGTGCCAGCAGCCAGGGGGGGACTAGCGGGGTCAATGAGCAGTTCTTC.

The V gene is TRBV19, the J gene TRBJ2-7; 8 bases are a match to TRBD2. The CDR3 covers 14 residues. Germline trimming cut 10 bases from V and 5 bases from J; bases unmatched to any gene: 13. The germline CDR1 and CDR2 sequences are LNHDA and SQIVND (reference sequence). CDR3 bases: TGTGCCACCGCAACCGGTTTAGCGGGGAACGAGCAGTACTTC. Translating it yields CATATGLAGNEQYF.

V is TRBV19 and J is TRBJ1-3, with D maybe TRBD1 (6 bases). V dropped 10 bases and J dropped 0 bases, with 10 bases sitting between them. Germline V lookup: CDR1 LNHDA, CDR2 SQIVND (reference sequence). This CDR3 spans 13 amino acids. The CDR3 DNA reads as TGTGCCACCGGGACAAACTCTGGAAACACCATATATTTT. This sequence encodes CATGTNSGNTIYF.

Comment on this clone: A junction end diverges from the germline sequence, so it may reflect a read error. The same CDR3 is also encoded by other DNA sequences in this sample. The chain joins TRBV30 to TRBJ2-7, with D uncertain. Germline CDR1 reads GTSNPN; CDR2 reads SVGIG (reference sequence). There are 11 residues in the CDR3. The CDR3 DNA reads TGTGCCTGGAGCAGGCAGGTTGAGCAGTACTTT. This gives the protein CAWSRQVEQYF.

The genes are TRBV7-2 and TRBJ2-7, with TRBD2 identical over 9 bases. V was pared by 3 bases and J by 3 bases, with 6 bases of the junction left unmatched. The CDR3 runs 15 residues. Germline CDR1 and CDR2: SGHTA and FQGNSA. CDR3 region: CASSLPSGIYYEQYF. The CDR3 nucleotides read TGTGCCAGCAGCTTGCCTAGCGGGATTTACTACGAGCAGTACTTC. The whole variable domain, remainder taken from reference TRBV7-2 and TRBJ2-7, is GAGVSQSPSNKVTEKGKDVELRCDPISGHTALYWYRQSLGQGLEFLIYFQGNSAPDKSGLPSDRFSAERTGGSVSTLTIQRTQQEDSAVYLCASSLPSGIYYEQYFGPGTRLTVT.